Sequencing of this T cell receptor (beta chain) was carried out in a study of cytomegalovirus exposure and HLA in healthy donors. In regard to this clone: Antigen: not known.

Trimming removed 6 bases from V and 4 bases from J, with 10 bases in between. The CDR3 is 14 amino acids. Germline V gives CDR1 MNHNS, CDR2 SASEGT. Overall study results and limits: Per published accounts, TCR beta sequences correctly predicted the HLA-A and HLA-B alleles of most subjects.

60 Vbeta and 13 Jbeta primers were used in PCR. Clones were sequenced by immunoSEQ multiplex PCR, and TCRdb holds only the in-frame ones, with some missing. Its table records 200,000 to 250,000 clones. Sequencing used PBMCs. This clonotype was sampled from a woman in her thirties in good health and CMV-seropositive. The J gene is TRBJ1-6, the V gene TRBV6-1; a possible D gene is TRBD1 (6 bases). CDR3 amino acids: CASRKGEYNSPLHF. CDR3 coding DNA: TGTGCCAGCAGAAAGGGGGAATATAATTCACCCCTCCACTTT.